This entry lists 28 T cell receptor beta chains sequenced from one sample in a study of blood T cell repertoires in COVID-19. The method was immunoSEQ multiplex PCR; TCRdb's version includes in-frame clones alone and lacks a portion of them. The sample lists 150,000 to 200,000 clones, roughly three quarters occurring once. Sequencing input: peripheral blood. Receptors were obtained from a woman aged 50 to 65 with active or convalescent COVID-19.

The rearrangement links TRBV5-8 to TRBJ1-1, with 11 bases fitting TRBD1. The CDR3 is 15 residues long. V gave up 5 bases and J gave up 5 bases; unmatched junction bases: 8. CDR1 is SGHTS and CDR2 is YDEGEE in the germline V gene. The CDR3 protein is CASRPGTGGRTEAFF. CDR3 sequence (DNA): TGTGCCAGCAGACCCGGGACAGGGGGGAGGACTGAAGCTTTCTTT.

The chain uses TRBV28 and TRBJ2-7; 8 positions match TRBD2. This CDR3 has 14 amino acids. The junction had 6 bases not matched to a gene; V was cut back by 6 bases and J by 2 bases. CDR1 and CDR2 from the germline V gene are MDHEN and SYDVKM. The CDR3 DNA reads TGTGCCAGCAGCAAGTCGGGGGGGCCCTACGAGCAGTACTTC. The encoded protein is CASSKSGGPYEQYF.

The gene calls are TRBV30 and TRBJ2-5; D gene unclear. Germline V gives CDR1 GTSNPN, CDR2 SVGIG (reference sequence). V lost 2 bases to trimming and J lost 5 bases, with 6 bases between them. The CDR3 spans 11 residues. The CDR3 is CAWSLMETQYF. Here the CDR3 DNA reads TGTGCCTGGAGTTTAATGGAGACCCAGTACTTC.

This clone was observed a few times. This chain links TRBV3-1 (or the pseudogene TRBV3-2) with TRBJ2-5, with 13 bases identical to TRBD2. Germline CDR1 and CDR2: LGHDT and YNNKEL (reference sequence). The J segment lost 7 bases and the V segment lost 8 bases, leaving 7 bases of the junction unmatched. The CDR3 consists of 14 residues. CDR3 sequence: CASVGLAGRVTQYF. CDR3 coding DNA: TGTGCCAGCGTGGGACTAGCGGGGCGGGTGACCCAGTACTTC.

The CDR3 loop reads CASSQTGRSGNTIYF. Written as DNA, the CDR3 is TGTGCCAGCAGCCAGACGGGTCGATCTGGAAACACCATATATTTT. The V and J genes are TRBV11-1 and TRBJ1-3; no clear D. Germline-derived CDR1 and CDR2 are SGHAT and FQDESV (reference sequence). The CDR3 is 15 amino acids. Trimming shortened V by 5 bases and J by 1 base, and 12 bases separated the two germline ends.

The chain is built from TRBV5-1 and TRBJ1-2, with a weak D call TRBD1 (6 bases). The ends were cut back, 2 bases at V and 6 bases at J, with 8 bases in the middle. This CDR3 spans 12 amino acids. Germline CDR1 SGHRS, CDR2 YFSETQ. This CDR3 is CASSFPGDGYTF. The CDR3 DNA follows: TGCGCCAGCAGCTTTCCAGGGGATGGCTACACCTTC.

This chain uses TRBV6-4 with TRBJ1-1; TRBD1 might be the D (6 bases). The V and J ends lost 3 bases and 5 bases respectively, with 13 bases between them. Per the germline V gene, CDR1 is MRHNA and CDR2 is SNTAGT. The CDR3 sequence is 14 residues long. CDR3 sequence: CASSETTGRTEAFF. In DNA, the CDR3 is TGTGCCAGCAGTGAAACCACAGGGAGAACTGAAGCTTTCTTT.

The chain employs TRBV11-2 and TRBJ2-1; D uncertain. V was pared by 1 base and J by 3 bases, with 10 bases between. The CDR3 contains 15 residues. The germline gives CDR1 SGHAT, CDR2 FQNNGV. The CDR3 bases are TGTGCCAGCAGCTTAGTAGTACGAGGCTACAATGAGCAGTTCTTC. Translated: CASSLVVRGYNEQFF. The full variable domain, in which reference TRBV11-2 and TRBJ2-1 provide the parts outside the CDR3, is EAGVAQSPRYKIIEKRQSVAFWCNPISGHATLYWYQQILGQGPKLLIQFQNNGVVDDSQLPKDRFSAERLKGVDSTLKIQPAKLEDSAVYLCASSLVVRGYNEQFFGPGTRLTVL.

The V and J genes are TRBV7-2 and TRBJ2-5; TRBD2 matches at 7 bases. Germline-derived CDR1 and CDR2 are SGHTA and FQGNSA. The CDR3 runs 13 residues. V shed 1 base and J 5 bases; nucleotides not matched to a gene: 1. CDR3 protein: CASSLEGGETQYF. As DNA, the CDR3 is TGTGCCAGCAGCTTAGAGGGAGGGGAGACCCAGTACTTC.

A single count supports this clone. The V gene is TRBV5-1, the J gene TRBJ1-1; a possible D gene is TRBD1 (6 bases). CDR3 size: 15 residues. CDR1 SGHRS and CDR2 YFSETQ come from the germline V gene. V was shortened by 5 bases and J by 0 bases, with 14 bases between the two germline ends. CDR3: CASRIGTPMNTEAFF. In nucleotides, the CDR3 is TGCGCCAGCAGGATAGGGACACCGATGAACACTGAAGCTTTCTTT.

V is TRBV7-9 and J is TRBJ2-3; D is possibly TRBD1 (6 bases). From germline, CDR1 is SEHNR and CDR2 FQNEAQ (reference sequence). This CDR3 is 16 amino acids long. V lost 3 bases to trimming and J lost 2 bases, with 15 bases between them. The CDR3 nucleotides are TGTGCCAGCAGCTTTTCTCGGGACACCTCCACAGATACGCAGTATTTT. Its protein product is CASSFSRDTSTDTQYF.

The chain has TRBV28 and TRBJ1-4, with 7 nucleotides matching TRBD1. Germline lookup yields CDR1 MDHEN and CDR2 SYDVKM. CDR3 length: 15 amino acids. The ends lost 8 bases at V and 8 bases at J; junction bases unmatched: 14. This CDR3 reads CASALNRGIYEKLFF. The CDR3 DNA sequence: TGTGCCAGCGCTCTTAACAGGGGAATTTACGAAAAACTGTTTTTT.

This rearrangement joins TRBV11-2 to TRBJ1-2; D gene unclear. Trimming removed 1 base from V and 4 bases from J, with 7 bases in between. The CDR3 length is 13 residues. Germline loops: CDR1 SGHAT, CDR2 FQNNGV. The CDR3 is CASSLGTPYGYTF. In DNA, the CDR3 is TGTGCCAGCAGCTTAGGAACACCCTATGGCTACACCTTC.

The rearrangement uses TRBV5-5 and TRBJ1-3, with a weak D call TRBD1 (5 bases). V lost 4 bases to trimming and J lost 6 bases, with 8 bases between them. The CDR3 sequence is 12 residues long. Per the germline V gene, CDR1 is SGHKS and CDR2 is YYEKEE (reference sequence). The CDR3 loop reads CASSTGVNTIYF. CDR3 bases: TGTGCCAGCAGCACGGGGGTAAACACCATATATTTT.

The chain is built from TRBV6-6 and TRBJ2-7, with 7 bases identical to TRBD1. The germline V gene encodes CDR1 MNHNY and CDR2 SVGAGI (reference sequence). V was clipped by 6 bases and J by 2 bases; unmatched bases: 7. The CDR3 runs to 14 residues. In DNA, the CDR3 is TGTGCCAGCAGGGACCAGGGGGTAGCCTACGAGCAGTACTTC. The encoded protein is CASRDQGVAYEQYF.

The CDR3 spells CASSSTGLQETQYF. CDR3 nucleotides: TGTGCCAGCAGCTCGACAGGGTTGCAAGAGACCCAGTACTTC. This sequence joins TRBV7-2 and TRBJ2-5, with 7 bases identical to TRBD1. CDR3 size: 14 residues. V lost 4 bases, J lost 2 bases, and 4 bases stayed unmatched. Germline V gene lookup returns CDR1 SGHTA and CDR2 FQGNSA.

This chain connects TRBV28 to TRBJ1-1; no clear D. Germline V lookup: CDR1 MDHEN, CDR2 SYDVKM. V was clipped by 2 bases and J by 1 base, with 5 bases between them. The CDR3 is 13 amino acids. CDR3 DNA sequence: TGTGCCAGCAGTTTACGGGAGAACACTGAAGCTTTCTTT. This translates into CASSLRENTEAFF.

The chain uses TRBV29-1 and TRBJ1-1; D might be TRBD1 (6 bases). This CDR3 is 13 amino acids long. Germline-derived CDR1 and CDR2 are SQVTM and ANQGSEA. V gave up 6 bases and J gave up 3 bases, with 14 bases separating them. The CDR3 DNA sequence: TGCAGCGTCCTATATCAGGGGCACACTGAAGCTTTCTTT. It specifies CSVLYQGHTEAFF.

To note about this clone: This sample includes further DNA sequences coding for the same CDR3. V gene TRBV18 combines with J gene TRBJ1-5; 7 bases match TRBD1. The CDR3 has 14 amino acids. Germline values: CDR1 KGHSH, CDR2 LQKENI. Losses at the gene ends were 6 bases for V and 2 bases for J; bases not matched to a gene: 4. This CDR3 reads CASSPGQGNQPQHF. The CDR3, as DNA: TGTGCCAGCTCTCCAGGACAGGGCAATCAGCCCCAGCATTTT.

This chain uses TRBV7-6 with TRBJ2-7, with a tentative D call TRBD1 (6 bases). This CDR3 comprises 13 residues. CDR1 is SGHVS, CDR2 FNYEAQ, per germline. Trimming cost V 2 bases and J 4 bases, with 9 bases left between them. Here the CDR3 DNA reads TGTGCCAGCAGCTTATCGGGGACATACGAGCAGTACTTC. Amino acids: CASSLSGTYEQYF.

V usage is TRBV7-9 and J usage is TRBJ1-2; a possible D gene is TRBD1 (5 bases). The ends were cut back, 1 base at V and 0 bases at J, with 15 bases in the middle. CDR3 length: 17 residues. Germline V gene sequence: CDR1 SEHNR, CDR2 FQNEAQ (reference sequence). CDR3 bases: TGTGCCAGCAGCTTAGAGGGGCCAAGACGTCCTAACTATGGCTACACCTTC. Its protein is CASSLEGPRRPNYGYTF.

The rearrangement uses TRBV28 and TRBJ1-1; TRBD1 matches at 12 bases. The CDR3 loop spans 18 amino acids. Per the germline V gene, CDR1 is MDHEN and CDR2 is SYDVKM. The trim removed 6 bases at V and 0 bases at J, leaving 11 bases unmatched. CDR3 nucleotides: TGTGCCAGCAGGGCCGCCGGGGACAGGGGGCGTATGAACACTGAAGCTTTCTTT. This sequence encodes CASRAAGDRGRMNTEAFF. The full variable domain, its missing parts supplied by reference TRBV28 and TRBJ1-1, is DVKVTQSSRYLVKRTGEKVFLECVQDMDHENMFWYRQDPGLGLRLIYFSYDVKMKEKGDIPEGYSVSREKKERFSLILESASTNQTSMYLCASRAAGDRGRMNTEAFFGQGTRLTVV.

The chain uses TRBV30 and TRBJ1-2; D not resolved. V was trimmed by 3 bases and J by 4 bases, leaving 24 bases between them. Germline CDR1 GTSNPN, CDR2 SVGIG (reference sequence). CDR3 length equals 17 residues. The CDR3 reads CAWSQKTTPGRFYGYTF. The CDR3 DNA reads TGTGCCTGGAGCCAAAAAACCACCCCTGGCAGATTCTATGGCTACACCTTC.

This sequence joins TRBV6-5 and TRBJ1-6, with 7 bases that match TRBD1. Germline values: CDR1 MNHEY, CDR2 SVGAGI. J gave up 7 bases and V 6 bases, and 6 bases lay outside the gene matches. The CDR3 is 14 amino acids. CDR3 region: CASRPTGRNSPLHF. The CDR3 DNA sequence: TGTGCCAGCAGGCCGACAGGGAGAAATTCACCCCTCCACTTT.

The V gene is TRBV19, the J gene TRBJ2-7; TRBD2 aligns across 8 bases. CDR1 is LNHDA and CDR2 is SQIVND in the germline V gene (reference sequence). V shed 2 bases, J shed 3 bases, and the junction held 6 bases outside the gene matches. This CDR3 contains 15 residues. The CDR3 coding sequence is TGTGCCAGTAGTATATCCGGGGGGGCCCTCTACGAGCAGTACTTC. Amino acid sequence: CASSISGGALYEQYF.

This clone turned up a few times. The CDR3 region is CASSKGTGTNYEQYF. Written as DNA, the CDR3 is TGTGCCAGCAGCAAAGGGACCGGGACTAACTACGAGCAGTACTTC. The V gene is TRBV21-1, the J gene TRBJ2-7; the table names TRBD2, a call not compared with the DNA. TRBV21-1 is given as a pseudogene. The CDR3 has 15 residues.

The chain joins TRBV7-2 to TRBJ2-1; a weak D match, TRBD1 (6 bases). V gave up 1 base and J gave up 9 bases, with 19 bases separating them. The CDR3 has 16 amino acids. Germline values: CDR1 SGHTA, CDR2 FQGNSA. CDR3 protein: CASSLGPGAGAGEQFF. The CDR3 DNA reads as TGTGCCAGCAGCTTAGGACCCGGGGCAGGGGCGGGTGAGCAGTTCTTC.

V gene TRBV19 combines with J gene TRBJ2-1; TRBD2 matches at 8 bases. The CDR3 covers 18 residues. Germline V gene sequence: CDR1 LNHDA, CDR2 SQIVND (reference sequence). The J segment lost 2 bases and the V segment lost 1 base, leaving 10 bases of the junction unmatched. The DNA for the CDR3 is TGTGCCAGTAGTATAGGGCCCTGGACTAGCCAAACCTACAATGAGCAGTTCTTC. Translated, it gives CASSIGPWTSQTYNEQFF.